This T cell receptor (beta chain) comes out of a study of patients and donors after allogeneic stem cell transplantation. Germline lookup yields CDR1 DFQATT and CDR2 SNEGSKA (reference sequence). This CDR3 region has 18 residues. V shed 1 base, J shed 2 bases, and the junction held 8 bases outside the gene matches. Via MiXCR, TCRdb re-called the RT-PCR reads, giving one row per CDR3 protein. The sample lists about 960,000 distinct CDR3 sequences; about a sixth were seen once. The J gene is TRBJ2-2, the V gene TRBV20-1; 12 bases align to TRBD2. This clonotype was obtained from a human donor who was either an allogeneic HSCT recipient or a stem cell or donor lymphocyte infusion donor (not recorded which). It is not recorded whose cells these are; they may come from a transplant donor. The sequencing sample was made of blood, either unsorted or a sorted T cell fraction (not recorded which). The CDR3 is CSARGVTSGGVNTGELFF. Written as DNA, the CDR3 is TGCAGTGCTAGAGGCGTGACTAGCGGGGGCGTAAACACCGGGGAGCTGTTTTTT.